These 22 T cell receptor beta chains were all obtained from the same sample, sequenced in a study of cytomegalovirus exposure and HLA in healthy donors. Amplification used 60 Vbeta primers and 13 Jbeta primers. The table came from immunoSEQ multiplex PCR; TCRdb's copy has only in-frame clones and leaves some out. The sample includes some 160,000 clones, over 75% of them seen just once. The sequenced sample was PBMCs. The receptors were gathered from a male donor in good health and CMV-seronegative.

The V and J genes are TRBV19 and TRBJ1-3; D is perhaps TRBD1 (6 bases). From germline, CDR1 is LNHDA and CDR2 SQIVND (reference sequence). V was trimmed by 10 bases and J by 4 bases, leaving 11 bases between them. The CDR3 spans 12 residues. The CDR3 nucleotides are TGTGCCACCAGGACAGTGGGAAACACCATATATTTT. This sequence encodes CATRTVGNTIYF.

This clone was detected only once. V gene TRBV27 combines with J gene TRBJ1-1; the D is unclear. The CDR3 loop spans 15 amino acids. Germline V lookup: CDR1 MNHEY, CDR2 SMNVEV (reference sequence). V was cut by 6 bases and J by 1 base, with 15 bases left in between. CDR3 nucleotides: TGTGCCAGCAGAATTCACGGGTATGCGAACACTGAAGCTTTCTTT. It specifies CASRIHGYANTEAFF.

This chain uses TRBV5-1 with TRBJ1-4, with 11 bases fitting TRBD1. CDR1 and CDR2 (germline): SGHRS, YFSETQ. Trimming took 2 bases from V and 0 from J; bases not matched to a gene: 3. CDR3 length equals 17 residues. Here the CDR3 reads CASSFRTGGTTNEKLFF. The CDR3 DNA reads as TGCGCCAGCAGCTTCCGGACAGGGGGCACAACTAATGAAAAACTGTTTTTT.

The rearrangement links TRBV6-1 to TRBJ1-5, with D tentatively TRBD1 (6 bases). Germline V CDR1 and CDR2: MNHNS, SASEGT. V was cut by 6 bases and J by 2 bases, with 14 bases left in between. The CDR3 runs 15 residues. The CDR3 DNA follows: TGTGCCAGCAGGCTCAGGGGCCCGGGCAATCAGCCCCAGCATTTT. Translating gives CASRLRGPGNQPQHF.

This clone was counted once. This sequence joins TRBV6-6 and TRBJ1-2; 7 bases align to TRBD1. This CDR3 is 13 amino acids long. Per the germline V gene, CDR1 is MNHNY and CDR2 is SVGAGI (reference sequence). After removal of 7 bases from V and 8 bases from J, the junction contained 10 bases not matched to a gene. Written as DNA, the CDR3 is TGTGCCAGCAACCATCAAGGGGGCGACGGCTACACCTTC. It specifies CASNHQGGDGYTF.

The chain's CDR3 is CASSMGTSPSTDTQYF. CDR3 DNA: TGTGCCAGCAGCATGGGGACTAGCCCTAGCACAGATACGCAGTATTTT. The genes are TRBV5-4 and TRBJ2-3, with 9 bases fitting TRBD2. Germline CDR1 and CDR2: SGHNT and YYREEE (reference sequence). The CDR3 loop spans 16 amino acids. The V segment lost 4 bases and the J segment 0 bases; nucleotides outside the gene matches: 6.

V and J are TRBV5-4 and TRBJ2-5, with 11 bases lining up with TRBD2. Trimming cost V 3 bases and J 5 bases; bases outside gene matches: 9. The CDR3 covers 16 residues. Germline V CDR1 and CDR2: SGHNT, YYREEE (reference sequence). The chain's CDR3 is CASSSWASGGRETQYF. The CDR3 DNA is TGTGCCAGCAGCTCATGGGCTAGCGGGGGGAGGGAGACCCAGTACTTC.

This chain links TRBV10-3 with TRBJ1-4; TRBD1 aligns across 10 bases. J was trimmed by 8 bases and V by 10 bases; bases with no gene match: 7. The CDR3 contains 13 residues. The germline CDR1 and CDR2 sequences are ENHRY and SYGVKD. The CDR3: CATRQGAGEKLFF. CDR3 nucleotides: TGTGCCACCCGACAGGGGGCAGGGGAAAAACTGTTTTTT.

This clone has a single count. The V and J genes are TRBV5-1 and TRBJ2-7; 11 nucleotides agree with TRBD1. The V and J ends lost 4 bases and 6 bases, in that order; junction bases with no gene match: 9. CDR3 length: 15 amino acids. Germline V lookup: CDR1 SGHRS, CDR2 YFSETQ. The CDR3 region has the DNA TGCGCCAGCAGCGCCGCCGGGACAGGGGGAACCGAGCAGTACTTC. Its translation: CASSAAGTGGTEQYF.

The chain's CDR3 is CSVEDQVRLAENIQYF. CDR3 bases: TGCAGCGTTGAAGATCAAGTACGGCTAGCGGAAAACATTCAGTACTTC. This chain connects TRBV29-1 to TRBJ2-4; 7 bases map to TRBD2. The trim removed 0 bases at V and 5 bases at J, leaving 10 bases unmatched. Germline loops: CDR1 SQVTM, CDR2 ANQGSEA. This CDR3 has 16 amino acids. Full variable domain (remainder filled in from reference TRBV29-1 and TRBJ2-4): SAVISQKPSRDICQRGTSLTIQCQVDSQVTMMFWYRQQPGQSLTLIATANQGSEATYESGFVIDKFPISRPNLTFSTLTVSNMSPEDSSIYLCSVEDQVRLAENIQYFGAGTRLSVL.

In its sample, this clone was seen a few times. This chain connects TRBV7-9 to TRBJ2-1; 9 bases agree with TRBD1. Germline CDR1 and CDR2: SEHNR and FQNEAQ (reference sequence). The CDR3 totals 15 residues. J was trimmed by 6 bases and V by 5 bases; bases with no gene match: 8. CDR3 residues: CASSAWTGAGNEQFF. The CDR3 bases are TGTGCCAGCAGCGCCTGGACAGGGGCGGGCAATGAGCAGTTCTTC.

The chain employs TRBV7-2 and TRBJ2-3; 11 nucleotides match TRBD2. V lost 3 bases and J lost 2; bases outside the gene matches: 1. Germline assignment: CDR1 SGHTA and CDR2 FQGNSA. The CDR3 runs 15 residues. CDR3 sequence: CASSFSGGDTDTQYF. CDR3 DNA sequence: TGTGCCAGCAGCTTTAGCGGGGGGGACACAGATACGCAGTATTTT.

This clone has just a few counts. The chain joins TRBV18 to TRBJ1-3, with 7 bases fitting TRBD1. Germline lookup yields CDR1 KGHSH and CDR2 LQKENI. The CDR3 sequence is 16 residues long. The V and J ends lost 3 bases and 0 bases, in that order; junction bases with no gene match: 5. The CDR3 nucleotides read TGTGCCAGCTCACCCGGGCAGGGGGACTCTGGAAACACCATATATTTT. This encodes CASSPGQGDSGNTIYF.

For the CDR3, the DNA is TGTGCCAGCAGCGAAGGAGGGAGTAGCTCTCGCTACACCTTC. Translation: CASSEGGSSSRYTF. The V gene is TRBV9, the J gene TRBJ1-2, with D unclear. V was shortened by 3 bases and J by 9 bases, with 18 bases between the two germline ends. The CDR3 length is 14 residues. Per germline, CDR1 SGDLS and CDR2 YYNGEE.

The V call is TRBV2, the J call TRBJ2-6, with D perhaps TRBD1 (6 bases). This CDR3 is 14 amino acids long. The V end lost 10 bases, the J end lost 2 bases, and 12 bases lay between the germline ends. Germline CDR1 reads SNHLY; CDR2 reads FYNNEI. The CDR3 region is CATTGKAGANVLTF. In DNA, the CDR3 is TGTGCCACCACAGGGAAAGCTGGGGCCAACGTCCTGACTTTC.

This clone occurred once. The chain is built from TRBV10-1 and TRBJ2-7; the match to TRBD2 covers 10 bases. Germline V gives CDR1 WNHNN, CDR2 SYGVQD (reference sequence). V lost 8 bases and J lost 5; bases outside the gene matches: 9. The CDR3 sequence is 14 residues long. The CDR3 DNA sequence: TGCGCCAGCTGGAGCGGGGGGGCCGGGGACGAGCAGTACTTC. Amino acid sequence: CASWSGGAGDEQYF.

This clone was picked up a small number of times. V is TRBV5-4 and J is TRBJ1-1, with a tentative D call TRBD1 (6 bases). The V and J ends lost 3 bases and 2 bases respectively, with 14 bases between them. The germline V gene encodes CDR1 SGHNT and CDR2 YYREEE (reference sequence). The CDR3 extends over 15 amino acids. The CDR3 loop is CASSSSTQGNTEAFF. The CDR3, as DNA: TGTGCCAGCAGCTCGTCAACACAGGGAAACACTGAAGCTTTCTTT.

The V and J genes are TRBV2 and TRBJ2-5, with a possible D match to TRBD2 (6 bases). Trimming shortened V by 4 bases and J by 4 bases, and 10 bases separated the two germline ends. From germline, CDR1 is SNHLY and CDR2 FYNNEI. The CDR3 totals 13 residues. The CDR3 DNA sequence: TGTGCCAGCAGTGGAGAGGGAGGAGAGACCCAGTACTTC. Translation gives CASSGEGGETQYF.

This chain connects TRBV6-5 to TRBJ2-7, with 9 nucleotides matching TRBD1. The CDR3 sequence is 14 residues long. V gave up 5 bases and J gave up 4 bases; unmatched junction bases: 6. The germline V gene has CDR1 MNHEY and CDR2 SVGAGI. This chain's CDR3 is CASSTRDRAYEQYF. CDR3 in DNA: TGTGCCAGCAGTACCCGGGACAGGGCGTACGAGCAGTACTTC.

The chain joins TRBV4-1 to TRBJ1-4; no reliable D call. Germline V gene lookup returns CDR1 MGHRA and CDR2 YSYEKL. CDR3 length: 15 amino acids. Between the trimmed V and J ends, which lost 1 base and 7 bases, there was a span of 13 bases. In nucleotides, the CDR3 is TGCGCCAGCAGCCAAGGCGGGTCCGGGAGTGAAAAACTGTTTTTT. Its translation is CASSQGGSGSEKLFF.

The genes are TRBV10-3 and TRBJ1-2; possibly TRBD1 for D (5 bases). The V and J ends lost 2 bases and 7 bases respectively, with 20 bases between them. Per the germline V gene, CDR1 is ENHRY and CDR2 is SYGVKD. CDR3 length equals 16 residues. CDR3 sequence (DNA): TGTGCCATCAGTGAGGGCGGGGGACTCAAGATCAGTGGCTACACCTTC. Translating gives CAISEGGGLKISGYTF.

This clone was found once. CDR3 in DNA: TGTGCCAGCAGTGAGAGGACAGCCCAAGAGACCCAGTACTTC. Its protein product is CASSERTAQETQYF. The rearrangement joins TRBV6-1 to TRBJ2-5; maybe TRBD1 (6 bases). V was cut by 3 bases and J by 1 base, with 9 bases left in between. The CDR3 consists of 14 residues. Germline lookup yields CDR1 MNHNS and CDR2 SASEGT.